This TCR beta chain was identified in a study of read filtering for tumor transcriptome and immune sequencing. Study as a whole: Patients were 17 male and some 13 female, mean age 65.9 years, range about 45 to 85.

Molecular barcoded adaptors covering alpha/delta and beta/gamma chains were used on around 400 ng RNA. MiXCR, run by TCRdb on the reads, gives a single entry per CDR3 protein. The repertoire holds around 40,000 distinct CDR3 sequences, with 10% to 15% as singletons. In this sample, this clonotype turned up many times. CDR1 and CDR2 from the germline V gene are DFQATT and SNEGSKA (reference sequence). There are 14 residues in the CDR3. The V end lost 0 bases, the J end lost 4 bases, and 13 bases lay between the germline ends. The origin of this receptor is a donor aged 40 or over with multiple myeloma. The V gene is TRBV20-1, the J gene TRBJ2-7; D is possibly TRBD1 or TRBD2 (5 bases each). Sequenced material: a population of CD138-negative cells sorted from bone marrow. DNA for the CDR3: TGCAGTGCTAGAGATGTGAGGGGAAAGTACGAGCAGTACTTC. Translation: CSARDVRGKYEQYF.